This T cell receptor beta chain appears in the sequencing data of a study of graft-versus-host responses after intestinal transplantation. The repertoire was sequenced with immunoSEQ multiplex PCR; TCRdb's copy has only in-frame clones and lacks some. The sample holds approximately 86,000 clones; around 91% are singletons and the top ten take approximately 0.096%. The germline CDR1 and CDR2 sequences are MRHNA and SNTAGT. The CDR3 sequence is 16 residues long. V dropped 4 bases and J dropped 12; count of bases not matched to a gene: 13. Comments on this clone: The antigen remains unidentified.

This sample comprised unstimulated CD4+ T cells sorted from spleen or lymph node cells, obtained before intestinal transplant. The TCR was taken from a human donor who received an intestinal transplant. The rearrangement links TRBV6-4 to TRBJ2-1; 12 bases match TRBD2. The CDR3 DNA reads as TGTGCCAGCAGTGGGGCTAGCGGGGGGGCCTCTCTGAGGCAGTTCTTC. Translated, it gives CASSGASGGASLRQFF.